This TCR beta chain emerged from a study of naive CD8 T cells in extremely preterm neonates. Findings and limits, study-wide: Preterm infants showed shorter CDR3s, fewer N additions and less trimming than older groups.

Per the germline V gene, CDR1 is LNHDA and CDR2 is SQIVND (reference sequence). The V and J ends lost 5 bases and 0 bases, in that order; junction bases with no gene match: 12. The CDR3 totals 18 residues. In the case of this clone: Its target is not known.

Preterm samples came from extremely preterm deliveries at roughly 21-27 weeks. TCRdb keeps only in-frame clones here, not all; method: immunoSEQ multiplex PCR. The sample lists 4,500 to 6,500 clones, 90% to 95% seen once, with around 0.65% in the top ten. This clonotype was obtained from a boy who was born preterm. The rearrangement joins TRBV19 to TRBJ2-1, with 8 nucleotides matching TRBD2. The source material was naive CD8+ T cells from cord blood. The CDR3 region has the DNA TGTGCCAGTAGTCCCGGCATAGCGGGATGGAGCTCCTACAATGAGCAGTTCTTC. It is translated as CASSPGIAGWSSYNEQFF.